This TCR beta chain was identified in a study of beta chain features in type 1 diabetes listed by TCRdb under 2018. For context, the study as a whole: Mean age, gender distribution, total cell number and subset yield were not different between patients and healthy donors. A total of roughly 98,000,000 sorted cells were examined across all samples, and RNA yield correlated strongly with the number of cells per subset. The study compared TCRB repertoires of sorted circulating CD4+ T cell subsets between recently diagnosed type 1 diabetes patients and matched healthy donors. Whereas all 30 or so donors provided naive and central memory subsets, regulatory and stem cell-like memory subsets were isolated from just 8 patients and roughly 8 healthy donors.

Concerning this clone: Its antigen has not been determined. Base-call qualities are not available, and no considerably larger clone is one nucleotide away.

The paper's findings and limits, for the study overall: Naive, central memory and regulatory TCRB repertoires appeared to be more similar among patients than among healthy donors. Because cDNA was sequenced instead of genomic DNA, highly expressing activated cells could be over-represented, though the groups showed no difference in activation or CD3 levels. Patients with type 1 diabetes made fewer insertions and deleted more nucleotides at VDJ recombination sites, implying thymic rearrangement abnormalities. PCR might favor shorter templates, but patient and control samples were amplified and corrected together, so any skew would affect both groups equally. A moderate but significant shortening of TCRB CDR3 length was observed in type 1 diabetes patients in all four CD4+ subsets. HLA sub-analyses involved small numbers of individuals, so any influence of HLA type on TCRB rearrangement remained unresolved.

The entire amount of isolated RNA was reverse transcribed using the High Capacity cDNA Reverse Transcription Kit, so the sequenced TCRB transcripts were expressed ones. Naive, central memory and regulatory T cell samples underwent deep immunoSEQ sequencing, averaging about 3.3 million total reads per sample. Sorted cells were lysed in RLT buffer, and RNA was extracted using DNase-treated RNeasy Micro or Mini kits according to cell number. To prevent cross-contamination, each cell subset was processed individually, whereas patient and healthy donor samples were processed jointly. Using the immunoSEQ multiplex PCR, TCRB sequences were amplified from cDNA into 87-bp fragments spanning the CDR3 region. Sequencing of the amplicons was done on the Illumina HiSeq platform. As for the original processing: PCR bias was computationally corrected using synthetic template baselines, reads within Hamming distance 2 were collapsed, and singletons that could not be merged were discarded. By aligning reads against IMGT, V, D and J genes, CDR3 length, and insertions or deletions at six rearrangement sites were assigned. Within each subset, clonotype counts were normalized to sorted cell number, and only after that were true diversity and Gini coefficients computed with the tcR R package. Repertoire sharing was quantified using the overlap coefficient calculated on TCRB nucleotide sequences. As a proxy for the pre-selection repertoire, out-of-frame TCRB sequences from naive cells were analyzed. Held by TCRdb, this immuneACCESS table contains in-frame sequences only and omits some clones. Under half of the omission traces to an unresolved V gene where checked; the cause of the rest is unknown. D and trimming were read from the DNA, whereas the V and J calls and clone size are those reported in that table. Here the sample has approximately 150,000 clones; 8% to 13% occur a single time. 1.3% of the sample goes to the ten largest clones.

From each donor, a single peripheral blood sample of 90 to 150 mL on average was drawn into heparinised tubes. Using a panel that included CD45RO, CCR7, CD25, CD127, CD95 and CD27, naive, central memory, regulatory and stem cell-like memory CD4+ T cells were sorted on a BD FACSAria II. Every sorted population had a purity above 98%. PBMCs were isolated immediately by Lymphoprep density gradient centrifugation and stained directly without culture. So that batch effects would be minimized, each experiment stained and sorted samples in pairs, pairing one healthy donor with one patient. This receptor was obtained from a young man in good health. The sample was naive CD4+ T cells from blood. Explained via the paper, the cell subset or site label denotes: true naive CD4+ T cells.

The sequenced DNA is TGTGCCAGCGGAGTACATTTACCTGAAAAACTGTTTTTT. It translates to CASGVHLPEKLFF. The chain was built from TRBV6-4 and TRBJ1-4, with the D gene too uncertain to name. Trimming removed 8 bases from V and 7 bases from J, leaving 14 bases between the germline ends. The CDR3 spans 13 residues, from the cysteine through the phenylalanine. Of the read, only the CDR3 DNA is kept; its 39 bases are in frame from base 1. CDR1 and CDR2 were assigned from the germline V gene as MRHNA and SNTAGT.